This TCR beta chain was identified in a study of naive and memory T cell subsets. The study's findings and limits: There was no ground truth to check naive and memory subset results. Possibly reflecting memory cells re-expressing CD45RA, a few larger clonotypes occurred in naive repertoires, especially CD8.

Trimming cost V 4 bases and J 11 bases, with 18 bases left between them. The CDR3 contains 14 residues. The germline V gene encodes CDR1 LNHDA and CDR2 SQIVND (reference sequence). With regard to this clonotype: The antigen is undetermined.

The beta constant-region primer was an equimolar mix of two oligonucleotides covering TRBC1 and TRBC2. Nested alpha and beta constant-region primers with the SP2 primer drove four PCR rounds on ligated cDNA. The cDNA 3' end received a ligated single-stranded oligonucleotide carrying the SP2 primer and a 12-nucleotide UMI. TCRdb re-analysed the UMI-ligation and nested PCR reads in MiXCR, keeping a single row per CDR3 protein. Here the sample spans 130,000 to 150,000 distinct CDR3 sequences, roughly 22% being singletons. The sample comprised naive CD4+ T cells from blood. The chain joins TRBV19 to TRBJ1-5; tentatively, D is TRBD1 (5 bases). This receptor was identified in a human donor in good health. CDR3 protein: CASSRSTEGPAQHF. CDR3 in DNA: TGTGCCAGTAGTAGATCGACAGAGGGCCCGGCCCAGCATTTT.